This TCR beta chain was found in a study of CD8+ T cells in alopecia areata. RNA was isolated and reverse transcribed to cDNA, the sequencing template. Method: immunoSEQ multiplex PCR; TCRdb's copy keeps in-frame clones and lacks some. The sample yields some 100,000 clones, 35% to 45% seen once. V was trimmed by 7 bases and J by 0 bases, leaving 9 bases between them. The CDR3 is 12 residues long. CDR1 and CDR2 from the germline V gene are SQVTM and ANQGSEA. The rearrangement joins TRBV29-1 to TRBJ1-2; D is uncertain. The sample comprised CD4+ T cells sorted from blood. The receptor was derived from a human donor with alopecia areata. The CDR3 sequence: CSATGTNYGYTF. The CDR3 DNA is TGCAGCGCAACGGGAACTAACTATGGCTACACCTTC. The whole variable domain, remainder taken from reference TRBV29-1 and TRBJ1-2, is SAVISQKPSRDICQRGTSLTIQCQVDSQVTMMFWYRQQPGQSLTLIATANQGSEATYESGFVIDKFPISRPNLTFSTLTVSNMSPEDSSIYLCSATGTNYGYTFGSGTRLTVV.